This TCR beta chain was obtained from a study of blood T cell repertoires in COVID-19. Assay used: immunoSEQ multiplex PCR; TCRdb lists only in-frame clones, some missing. The data show more than 200,000 clones, around nine tenths seen once. Trimming took 0 bases from V and 10 from J; bases not matched to a gene: 5. Germline values: CDR1 SGHRS, CDR2 YFSETQ. The CDR3 length is 14 residues. Sequenced: peripheral blood. V and J are TRBV5-1 and TRBJ1-4; TRBD1 agrees at 8 bases. The receptor was derived from a woman aged 60-75 years with COVID-19, enrolled during active disease. DNA for the CDR3: TGCGCCAGCAGCTTGGCACAGGGGGTCGGAAAACTGTTTTTT. Its translation is CASSLAQGVGKLFF.